This entry features one TCR beta chain sequence. This sample stems from a study of blood T cell repertoires in COVID-19. Study background: T cells, B-cell-depleted T cells, or PBMCs provided the cDNA or gDNA that served as material.

Methods used by the authors: Reference gene primer amplification yielded estimated nucleated cell counts. Sequenced by immunoSEQ multiplex PCR; TCRdb stores in-frame clones only, minus some. V and J calls plus clone size are reproduced from that table; the DNA served to infer D and trimming. The profile shows about 300,000 clones, approximately 90% of them singletons. The Seattle patients joined while their infection was active and were tracked longitudinally afterward. Germline V CDR1 and CDR2: SQVTM, ANQGSEA. V lost 1 base to trimming and J lost 6 bases; unmatched junction nucleotides: 15. The CDR3 consists of 18 residues.

This chain connects TRBV29-1 to TRBJ2-1; TRBD2 matches at 10 bases. The origin of this receptor is a woman aged 50 to 65 with COVID-19, enrolled during active disease. The sample consisted of peripheral blood. The CDR3 DNA reads TGCAGCGTTGAAGGTGGGCTAGCGGGAGTATCGGGATTCAATGAGCAGTTCTTC. As protein: CSVEGGLAGVSGFNEQFF.